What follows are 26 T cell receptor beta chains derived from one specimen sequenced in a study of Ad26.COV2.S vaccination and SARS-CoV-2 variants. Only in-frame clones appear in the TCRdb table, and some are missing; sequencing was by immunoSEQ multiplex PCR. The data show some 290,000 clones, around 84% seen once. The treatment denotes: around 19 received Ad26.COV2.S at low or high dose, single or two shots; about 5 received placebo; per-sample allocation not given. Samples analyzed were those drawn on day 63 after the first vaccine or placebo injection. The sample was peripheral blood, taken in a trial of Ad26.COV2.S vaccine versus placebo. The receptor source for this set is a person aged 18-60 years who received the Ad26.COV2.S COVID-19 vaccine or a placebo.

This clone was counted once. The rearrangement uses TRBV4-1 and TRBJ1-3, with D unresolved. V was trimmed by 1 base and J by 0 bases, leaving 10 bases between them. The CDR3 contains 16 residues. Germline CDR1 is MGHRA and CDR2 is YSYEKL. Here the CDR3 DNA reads TGCGCCAGCAGCCAAGGGGTGGCGAGCTCTGGAAACACCATATATTTT. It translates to CASSQGVASSGNTIYF.

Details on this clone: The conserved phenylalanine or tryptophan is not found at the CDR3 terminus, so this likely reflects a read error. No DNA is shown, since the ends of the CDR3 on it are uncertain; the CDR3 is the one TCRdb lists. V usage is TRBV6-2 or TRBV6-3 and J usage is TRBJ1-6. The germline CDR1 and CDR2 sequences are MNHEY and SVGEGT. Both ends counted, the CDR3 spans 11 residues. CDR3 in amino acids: CASSSGTARRL.

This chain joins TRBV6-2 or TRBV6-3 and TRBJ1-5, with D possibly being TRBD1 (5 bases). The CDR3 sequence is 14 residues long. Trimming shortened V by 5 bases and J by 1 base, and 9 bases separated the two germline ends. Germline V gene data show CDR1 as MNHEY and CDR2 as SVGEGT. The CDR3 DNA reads TGTGCCAGCAGTGGGGGTTTGAGCAATCAGCCCCAGCATTTT. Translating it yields CASSGGLSNQPQHF.

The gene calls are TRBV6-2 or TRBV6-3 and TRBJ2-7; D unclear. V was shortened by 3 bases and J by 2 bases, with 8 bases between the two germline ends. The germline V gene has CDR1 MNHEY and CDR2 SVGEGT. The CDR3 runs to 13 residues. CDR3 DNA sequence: TGTGCCAGCAGTTATCAGTGGACCTACGAGCAGTACTTC. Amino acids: CASSYQWTYEQYF.

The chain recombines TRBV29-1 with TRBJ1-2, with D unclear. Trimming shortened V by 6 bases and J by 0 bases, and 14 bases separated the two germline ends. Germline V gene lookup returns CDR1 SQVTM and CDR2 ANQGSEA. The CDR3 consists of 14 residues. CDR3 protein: CSVAPKLSNYGYTF. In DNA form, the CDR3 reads TGCAGCGTCGCGCCTAAGTTGTCTAACTATGGCTACACCTTC.

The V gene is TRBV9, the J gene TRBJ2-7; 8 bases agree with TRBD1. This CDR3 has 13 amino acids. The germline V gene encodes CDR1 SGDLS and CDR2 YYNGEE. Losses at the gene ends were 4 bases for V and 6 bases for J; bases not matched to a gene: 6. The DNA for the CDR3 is TGTGCCAGCAGCTCCCGACAGGGGAGCGAGCAGTACTTC. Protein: CASSSRQGSEQYF.

Here the CDR3 reads CAWSRDFNEQYF. In DNA form, the CDR3 reads TGTGCCTGGAGCCGGGACTTCAACGAGCAGTACTTC. V usage is TRBV30 and J usage is TRBJ2-7; a weak D match, TRBD2 (6 bases). Germline lookup yields CDR1 GTSNPN and CDR2 SVGIG (reference sequence). V lost 3 bases and J 5 bases, leaving 11 bases between the germline ends. This CDR3 spans 12 amino acids.

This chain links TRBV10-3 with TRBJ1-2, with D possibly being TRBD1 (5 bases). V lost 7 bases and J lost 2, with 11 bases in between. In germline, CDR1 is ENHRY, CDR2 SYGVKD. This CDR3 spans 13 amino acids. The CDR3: CAITAGPNYGYTF. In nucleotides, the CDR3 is TGTGCCATCACCGCAGGGCCGAACTATGGCTACACCTTC.

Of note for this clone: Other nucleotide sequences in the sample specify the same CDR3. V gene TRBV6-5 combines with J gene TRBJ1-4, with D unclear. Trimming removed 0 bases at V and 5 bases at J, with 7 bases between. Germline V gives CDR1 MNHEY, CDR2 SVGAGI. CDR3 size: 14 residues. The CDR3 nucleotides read TGTGCCAGCAGTTACTCTGGAGGGAATGAAAAACTGTTTTTT. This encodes CASSYSGGNEKLFF.

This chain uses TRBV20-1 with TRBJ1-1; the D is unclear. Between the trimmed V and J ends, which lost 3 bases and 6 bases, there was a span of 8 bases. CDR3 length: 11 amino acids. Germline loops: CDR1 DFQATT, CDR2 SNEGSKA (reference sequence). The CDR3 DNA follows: TGCAGTGCTAGTTTCGGGGCTGAAGCTTTCTTT. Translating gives CSASFGAEAFF.

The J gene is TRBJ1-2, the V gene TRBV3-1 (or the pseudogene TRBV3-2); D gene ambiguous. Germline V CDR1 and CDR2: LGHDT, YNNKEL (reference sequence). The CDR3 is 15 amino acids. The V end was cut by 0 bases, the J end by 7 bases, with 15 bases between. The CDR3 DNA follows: TGTGCCAGCAGCCAAGACGCGACGATTAGTGGTGGCTACACCTTC. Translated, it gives CASSQDATISGGYTF.

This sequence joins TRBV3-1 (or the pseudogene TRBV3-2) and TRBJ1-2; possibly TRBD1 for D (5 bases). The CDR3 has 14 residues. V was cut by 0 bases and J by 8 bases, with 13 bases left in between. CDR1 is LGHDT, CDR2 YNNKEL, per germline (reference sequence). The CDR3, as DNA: TGTGCCAGCAGCCAAGAGGGACGGCTAGTGGGCTACACCTTC. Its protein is CASSQEGRLVGYTF.

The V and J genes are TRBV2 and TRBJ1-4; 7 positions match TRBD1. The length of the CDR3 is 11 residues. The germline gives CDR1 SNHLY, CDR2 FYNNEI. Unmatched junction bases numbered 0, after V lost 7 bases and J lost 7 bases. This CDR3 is CASNRGEKLFF. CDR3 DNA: TGTGCCAGCAACAGGGGTGAAAAACTGTTTTTT.

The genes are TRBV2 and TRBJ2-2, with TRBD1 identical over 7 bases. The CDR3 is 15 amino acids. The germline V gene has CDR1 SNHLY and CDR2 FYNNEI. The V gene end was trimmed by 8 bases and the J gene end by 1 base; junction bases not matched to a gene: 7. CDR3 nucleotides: TGTGCCAGCGCAAAGGGGGCTAAGAACACCGGGGAGCTGTTTTTT. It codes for CASAKGAKNTGELFF.

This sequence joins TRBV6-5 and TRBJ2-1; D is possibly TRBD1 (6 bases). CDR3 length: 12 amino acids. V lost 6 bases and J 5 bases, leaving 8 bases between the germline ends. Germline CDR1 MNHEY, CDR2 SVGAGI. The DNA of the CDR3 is TGTGCCAGCAGCCGGACAGACAATGAGCAGTTCTTC. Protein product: CASSRTDNEQFF.

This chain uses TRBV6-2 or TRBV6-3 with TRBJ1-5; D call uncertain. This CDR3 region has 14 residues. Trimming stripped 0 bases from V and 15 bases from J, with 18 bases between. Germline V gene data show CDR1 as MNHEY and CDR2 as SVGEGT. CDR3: CASSYSTRTDQRHF. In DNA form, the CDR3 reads TGTGCCAGCAGTTACTCGACCAGGACGGATCAAAGGCATTTT.

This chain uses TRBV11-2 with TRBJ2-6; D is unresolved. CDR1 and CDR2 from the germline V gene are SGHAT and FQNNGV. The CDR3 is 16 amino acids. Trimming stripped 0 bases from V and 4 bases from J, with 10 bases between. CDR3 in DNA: TGTGCCAGCAGCTTAGATCTTAGACTCGGGGCCAACGTCCTGACTTTC. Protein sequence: CASSLDLRLGANVLTF.

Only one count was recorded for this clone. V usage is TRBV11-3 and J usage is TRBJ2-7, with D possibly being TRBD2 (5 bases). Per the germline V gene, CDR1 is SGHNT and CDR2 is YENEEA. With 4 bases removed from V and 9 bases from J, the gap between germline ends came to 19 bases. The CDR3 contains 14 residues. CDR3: CASSSPRIGGAQYF. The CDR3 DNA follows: TGTGCCAGCAGCTCCCCCCGGATCGGAGGCGCGCAGTACTTC.

The CDR3 sequence is CASSPTGANYGYTF. CDR3 nucleotides: TGTGCCAGCAGCCCGACAGGGGCTAACTATGGCTACACCTTC. This chain joins TRBV6-2 or TRBV6-3 and TRBJ1-2; TRBD1 aligns across 8 bases. CDR3 length equals 14 residues. CDR1 and CDR2 (germline): MNHEY, SVGEGT. V was clipped by 6 bases and J by 0 bases; unmatched bases: 3.

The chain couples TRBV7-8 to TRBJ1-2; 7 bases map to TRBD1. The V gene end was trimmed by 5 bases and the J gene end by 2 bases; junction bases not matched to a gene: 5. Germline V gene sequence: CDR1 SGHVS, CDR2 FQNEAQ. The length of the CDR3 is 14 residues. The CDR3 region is CASSKLQGNYGYTF. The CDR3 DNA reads TGTGCCAGCAGCAAATTACAGGGGAACTATGGCTACACCTTC.

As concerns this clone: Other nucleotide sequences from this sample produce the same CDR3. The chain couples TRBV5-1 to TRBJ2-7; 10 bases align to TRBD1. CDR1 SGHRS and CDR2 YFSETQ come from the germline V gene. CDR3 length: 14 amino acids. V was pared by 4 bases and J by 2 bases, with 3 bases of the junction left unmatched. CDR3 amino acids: CASSLGTGAYEQYF. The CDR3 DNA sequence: TGCGCCAGCAGCCTCGGGACAGGGGCCTACGAGCAGTACTTC.

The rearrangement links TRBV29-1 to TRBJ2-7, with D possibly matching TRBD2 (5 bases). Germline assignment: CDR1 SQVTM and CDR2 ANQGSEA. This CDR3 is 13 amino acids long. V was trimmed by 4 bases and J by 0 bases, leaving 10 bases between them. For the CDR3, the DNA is TGCAGCGTTGGACGGAGGCTCTCCTACGAGCAGTACTTC. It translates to CSVGRRLSYEQYF.

CDR3 bases: TGTGCCAGCAGTTCGACAGGGGACACCGGGGAGCTGTTTTTT. Translating gives CASSSTGDTGELFF. The chain recombines TRBV7-8 with TRBJ2-2, with TRBD1 identical over 8 bases. The J segment lost 3 bases and the V segment lost 6 bases, leaving 3 bases of the junction unmatched. Germline V gene lookup returns CDR1 SGHVS and CDR2 FQNEAQ. The CDR3 covers 14 residues.

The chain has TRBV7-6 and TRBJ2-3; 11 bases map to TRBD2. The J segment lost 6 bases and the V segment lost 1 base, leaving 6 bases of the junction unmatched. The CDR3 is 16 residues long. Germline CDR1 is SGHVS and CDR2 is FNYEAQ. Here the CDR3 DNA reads TGTGCCAGCAGCTTAGGGACTAGCGGGCGCGGGGATACGCAGTATTTT. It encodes CASSLGTSGRGDTQYF.

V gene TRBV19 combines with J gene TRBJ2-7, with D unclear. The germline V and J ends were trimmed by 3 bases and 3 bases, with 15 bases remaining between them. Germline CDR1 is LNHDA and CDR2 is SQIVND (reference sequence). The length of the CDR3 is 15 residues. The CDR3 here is CASSISYGIIYEQYF. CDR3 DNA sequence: TGTGCCAGTAGTATCTCCTACGGTATTATCTACGAGCAGTACTTC. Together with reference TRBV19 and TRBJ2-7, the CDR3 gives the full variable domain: DGGITQSPKYLFRKEGQNVTLSCEQNLNHDAMYWYRQDPGQGLRLIYYSQIVNDFQKGDIAEGYSVSREKKESFPLTVTSAQKNPTAFYLCASSISYGIIYEQYFGPGTRLTVT.

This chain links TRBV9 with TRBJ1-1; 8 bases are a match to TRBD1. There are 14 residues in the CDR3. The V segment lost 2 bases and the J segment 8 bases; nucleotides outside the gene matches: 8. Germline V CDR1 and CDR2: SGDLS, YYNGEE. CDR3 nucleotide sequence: TGTGCCAGCAGCGTCGGACAGGGACCCTCCGAAGCTTTCTTT. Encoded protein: CASSVGQGPSEAFF. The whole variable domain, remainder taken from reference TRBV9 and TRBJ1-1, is DSGVTQTPKHLITATGQRVTLRCSPRSGDLSVYWYQQSLDQGLQFLIQYYNGEERAKGNILERFSAQQFPDLHSELNLSSLELGDSALYFCASSVGQGPSEAFFGQGTRLTVV.